The 13 T cell receptor beta chains below all came from one sample that was sequenced in a study of beta chain features in type 1 diabetes. Isolated RNA was reverse transcribed in full, so expressed TCRB transcripts were sequenced. TCRdb's table, derived via immunoSEQ multiplex PCR, lists solely in-frame clones and lacks some. Here the sample spans roughly 300,000 clones, 14% being singletons. Sequenced input: central memory CD4+ T cells from blood. These receptors all stem from a man aged 25 to 40 in good health.

The chain uses TRBV19 and TRBJ2-1, with 7 nucleotides matching TRBD1. CDR1 is LNHDA and CDR2 is SQIVND in the germline V gene (reference sequence). With 6 bases clipped from V and 5 bases from J, the junction kept 10 bases outside the gene matches. The CDR3 runs to 15 residues. The CDR3 nucleotides are TGTGCCAGTAGACTCGACAGGGCGCTGCACAATGAGCAGTTCTTC. Protein product: CASRLDRALHNEQFF.

This clone was picked up a small number of times. V and J are TRBV7-2 and TRBJ2-7, with D perhaps TRBD1 (6 bases). Germline CDR1 is SGHTA and CDR2 is FQGNSA. V was pared by 3 bases and J by 6 bases, with 15 bases between. This CDR3 has 14 amino acids. DNA for the CDR3: TGTGCCAGCAGCTTGGCAGGGGTCCTGACCGAGCAGTACTTC. Its protein product is CASSLAGVLTEQYF. Complete variable domain (other parts from reference TRBV7-2 and TRBJ2-7): GAGVSQSPSNKVTEKGKDVELRCDPISGHTALYWYRQSLGQGLEFLIYFQGNSAPDKSGLPSDRFSAERTGGSVSTLTIQRTQQEDSAVYLCASSLAGVLTEQYFGPGTRLTVT.

Notes on this clone: The sample carries other DNA sequences with the same CDR3. The rearrangement uses TRBV18 and TRBJ2-3; D call uncertain. In germline, CDR1 is KGHSH, CDR2 LQKENI. This CDR3 contains 14 residues. Trimming stripped 5 bases from V and 0 bases from J, with 9 bases between. CDR3 nucleotide sequence: TGTGCCAGCTCATACTCGACTAGCACAGATACGCAGTATTTT. Amino acid sequence: CASSYSTSTDTQYF.

The rearrangement uses TRBV5-6 and TRBJ1-2; 7 bases agree with TRBD1. The CDR3 consists of 12 residues. V gave up 3 bases and J gave up 7 bases; unmatched junction bases: 3. From germline, CDR1 is SGHDT and CDR2 YYEEEE. CDR3 DNA sequence: TGTGCCAGCAGCTCTACAGGGGTTGGCTACACCTTC. It codes for CASSSTGVGYTF.

This clone has more than one count but fewer than ten. The chain has TRBV5-4 and TRBJ1-5; D not certain. The CDR3 is 16 residues long. Per the germline V gene, CDR1 is SGHNT and CDR2 is YYREEE (reference sequence). V lost 4 bases to trimming and J lost 1 base, with 15 bases between them. The CDR3 sequence: CASSPRWAGSNQPQHF. CDR3 DNA sequence: TGTGCCAGCAGCCCCCGATGGGCGGGGAGCAATCAGCCCCAGCATTTT.

This clone was detected a few times. CDR3 nucleotides: TGTGCCAGCAGGCGGACAGATATGAACACTGAAGCTTTCTTT. Encoded protein: CASRRTDMNTEAFF. This chain uses TRBV6-1 with TRBJ1-1, with a tentative D call TRBD1 (6 bases). Per the germline V gene, CDR1 is MNHNS and CDR2 is SASEGT. Trimming cost V 6 bases and J 0 bases, with 11 bases left between them. The CDR3 sequence is 14 residues long.

This clone was seen a few times. The rearrangement uses TRBV6-1 and TRBJ2-3, with D perhaps TRBD1 (6 bases). This CDR3 comprises 14 residues. Germline V gene sequence: CDR1 MNHNS, CDR2 SASEGT. V gave up 2 bases and J gave up 2 bases, with 8 bases separating them. CDR3 sequence: CASSEWGHTDTQYF. Here the CDR3 DNA reads TGTGCCAGCAGTGAATGGGGGCACACAGATACGCAGTATTTT.

The chain is built from TRBV5-1 and TRBJ1-1; D not certain. Looked up from germline, CDR1 is SGHRS and CDR2 is YFSETQ. This CDR3 contains 14 residues. Trimming cost V 5 bases and J 1 base, with 12 bases left between them. The CDR3: CASSWEGQNTEAFF. CDR3 sequence (DNA): TGCGCCAGCAGTTGGGAGGGTCAGAACACTGAAGCTTTCTTT. The complete variable domain, with remaining parts taken from reference TRBV5-1 and TRBJ1-1, reads KAGVTQTPRYLIKTRGQQVTLSCSPISGHRSVSWYQQTPGQGLQFLFEYFSETQRNKGNFPGRFSGRQFSNSRSEMNVSTLELGDSALYLCASSWEGQNTEAFFGQGTRLTVV.

This clone was counted at least ten times. This chain joins TRBV15 and TRBJ1-3, with D unclear. Germline V CDR1 and CDR2: LNHNV, YYDKDF (reference sequence). The V and J ends lost 4 bases and 4 bases respectively, with 14 bases between them. The length of the CDR3 is 15 residues. DNA for the CDR3: TGTGCCACCAGCACCCAACGGGGATCCGGAAACACCATATATTTT. Its protein product is CATSTQRGSGNTIYF.

J is TRBJ1-1 and V is TRBV5-1; 10 bases are shared with TRBD1. The V segment lost 3 bases and the J segment 4 bases; nucleotides outside the gene matches: 9. Germline V gene lookup returns CDR1 SGHRS and CDR2 YFSETQ. The length of the CDR3 is 16 residues. The CDR3 sequence is CASSWTGQGPGTEAFF. The CDR3 DNA sequence: TGCGCCAGCAGCTGGACGGGACAGGGGCCGGGCACTGAAGCTTTCTTT.

The chain links TRBV4-3 to TRBJ2-7, with TRBD2 matching over 7 bases. V was pared by 1 base and J by 6 bases, with 9 bases of the junction left unmatched. The CDR3 extends over 15 amino acids. Germline loops: CDR1 LGHNA, CDR2 YSLEER. In DNA form, the CDR3 reads TGCGCCAGCAGCCAAGTCGCCGGGGTAGCGGGCGAGCAGTACTTC. This codes for CASSQVAGVAGEQYF.

This chain joins TRBV27 and TRBJ2-1; D unresolved. The V gene's germline CDR1 is MNHEY and CDR2 SMNVEV (reference sequence). CDR3 length equals 16 residues. Deletions cut 5 bases from V and 4 bases from J, with 18 bases between. Here the CDR3 reads CASSPTSNGLYNEQFF. The CDR3 DNA sequence: TGTGCCAGCAGTCCAACCTCCAATGGATTGTACAATGAGCAGTTCTTC.

A few counts support this clone. This chain uses TRBV6-1 with TRBJ2-7; 9 bases align to TRBD1. With 6 bases clipped from V and 3 bases from J, the junction kept 6 bases outside the gene matches. This CDR3 contains 14 residues. Germline V gene lookup returns CDR1 MNHNS and CDR2 SASEGT. CDR3 DNA: TGTGCCAGCAGGGGACAGGGAGGGGGCTACGAGCAGTACGTC. It encodes CASRGQGGGYEQYV.